This T cell receptor (beta chain) was sequenced in a study of cytomegalovirus exposure and HLA in healthy donors. Vbeta (60) and Jbeta (13) primers were used in the PCR. The data were produced by immunoSEQ multiplex PCR, yet TCRdb's version contains in-frame clones alone and is incomplete. The sample lists roughly 120,000 clones, about 80% seen once, with almost 5% in the top ten. Donors consisted of healthy bone marrow donors. Trimming at V came to 2 bases and at J to 2 bases, leaving 9 bases not matched to a gene. This CDR3 spans 16 amino acids. CDR1 SNHLY and CDR2 FYNNEI come from the germline V gene.

The TCR originated in a man aged 45 to 65 in good health and CMV-seropositive. Sequenced input: PBMCs. The chain links TRBV2 to TRBJ2-7; 7 bases fit TRBD2. The CDR3 protein is CASSERSLAEAYEQYF. The CDR3 coding sequence is TGTGCCAGCAGTGAAAGGTCGCTAGCGGAGGCCTACGAGCAGTACTTC.